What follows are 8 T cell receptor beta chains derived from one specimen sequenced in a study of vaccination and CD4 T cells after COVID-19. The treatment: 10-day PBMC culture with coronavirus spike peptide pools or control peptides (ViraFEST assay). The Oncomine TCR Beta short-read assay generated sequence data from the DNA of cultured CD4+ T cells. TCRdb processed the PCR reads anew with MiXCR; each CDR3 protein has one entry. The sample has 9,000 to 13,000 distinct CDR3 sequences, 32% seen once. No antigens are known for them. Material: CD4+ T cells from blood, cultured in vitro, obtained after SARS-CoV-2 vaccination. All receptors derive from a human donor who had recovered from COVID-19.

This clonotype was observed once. For the CDR3, the DNA is TGTGCCAGCAGCTTACAAGACACTGAAGCTTTCTTT. Translating it yields CASSLQDTEAFF. The chain recombines TRBV5-4 with TRBJ1-1; D remains ambiguous. This CDR3 comprises 12 residues. Germline V gene sequence: CDR1 SGHNT, CDR2 YYREEE (reference sequence). Deletions cut 2 bases from V and 3 bases from J, with 5 bases between.

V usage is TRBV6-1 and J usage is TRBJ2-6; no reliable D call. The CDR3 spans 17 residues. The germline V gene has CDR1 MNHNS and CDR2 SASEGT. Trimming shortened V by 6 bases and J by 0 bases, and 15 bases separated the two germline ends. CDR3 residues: CASRELRFSSGANVLTF. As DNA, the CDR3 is TGTGCCAGCAGGGAACTTCGCTTCTCCTCTGGGGCCAACGTCCTGACTTTC.

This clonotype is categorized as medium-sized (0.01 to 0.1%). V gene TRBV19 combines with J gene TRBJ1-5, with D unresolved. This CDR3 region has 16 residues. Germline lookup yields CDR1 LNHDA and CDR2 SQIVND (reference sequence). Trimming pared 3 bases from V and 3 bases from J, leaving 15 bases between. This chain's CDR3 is CASSIGSSASNQPQHF. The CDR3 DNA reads TGTGCCAGTAGTATCGGCAGCAGTGCATCCAATCAGCCCCAGCATTTT.

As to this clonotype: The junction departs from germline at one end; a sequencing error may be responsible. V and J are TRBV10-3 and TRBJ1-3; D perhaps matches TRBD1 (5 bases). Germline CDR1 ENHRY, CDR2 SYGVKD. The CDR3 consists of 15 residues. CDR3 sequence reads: CAIRTDSGEGNTVYF. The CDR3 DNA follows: TGTGCCATCAGGACAGACAGTGGGGAAGGAAACACCGTATATTTT.

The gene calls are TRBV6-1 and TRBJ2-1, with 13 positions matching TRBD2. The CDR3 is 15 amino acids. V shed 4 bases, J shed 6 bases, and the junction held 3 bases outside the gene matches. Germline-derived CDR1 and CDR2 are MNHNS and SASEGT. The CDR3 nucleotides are TGTGCCAGCAGTGCCGGGACTAGCGGGATCAATGAGCAGTTCTTC. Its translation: CASSAGTSGINEQFF.

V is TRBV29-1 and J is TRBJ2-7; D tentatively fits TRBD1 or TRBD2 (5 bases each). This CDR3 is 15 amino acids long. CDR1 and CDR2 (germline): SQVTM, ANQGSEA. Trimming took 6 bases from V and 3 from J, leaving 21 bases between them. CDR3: CSVTLHRDGLYEQYF. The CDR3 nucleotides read TGCAGCGTGACCCTCCACCGGGACGGACTCTACGAGCAGTACTTC.

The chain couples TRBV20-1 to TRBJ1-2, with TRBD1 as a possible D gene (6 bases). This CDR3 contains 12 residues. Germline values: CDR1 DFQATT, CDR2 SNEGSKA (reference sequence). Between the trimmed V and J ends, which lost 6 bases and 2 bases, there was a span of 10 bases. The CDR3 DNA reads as TGCAGTGCCCCGGACAGCAACTATGGCTACACCTTC. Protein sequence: CSAPDSNYGYTF.

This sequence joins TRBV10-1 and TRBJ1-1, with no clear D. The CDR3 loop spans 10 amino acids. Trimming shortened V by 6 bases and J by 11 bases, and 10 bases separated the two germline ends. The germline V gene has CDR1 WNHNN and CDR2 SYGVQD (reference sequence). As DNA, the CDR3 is TGCGCCAGCAGGACGGATGGGGCTTTCTTT. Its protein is CASRTDGAFF.